The 19 T cell receptor beta chains in this list originate from one sample, sequenced in a study of blood T cell repertoires in COVID-19. The assay was immunoSEQ multiplex PCR, and TCRdb's table has in-frame clones only and misses some. The table has approximately 190,000 clones, less than 85% seen once. The sequenced sample consisted of PBMCs or T cells enriched from blood (not recorded which). These receptors originate from a woman in her fifties or sixties with acute COVID-19.

The chain uses TRBV14 and TRBJ2-2; 8 bases are shared with TRBD1. Germline lookup yields CDR1 SGHDN and CDR2 FVKESK. V was pared by 1 base and J by 4 bases, with 5 bases of the junction left unmatched. The length of the CDR3 is 16 residues. The CDR3 nucleotides are TGTGCCAGCAGCCAAGGGACAGGGAGGATCACCGGGGAGCTGTTTTTT. This translates into CASSQGTGRITGELFF.

The rearrangement uses TRBV30 and TRBJ1-4; D is perhaps TRBD1 (6 bases). The germline gives CDR1 GTSNPN, CDR2 SVGIG (reference sequence). The CDR3 is made up of 12 amino acids. Trimming stripped 5 bases from V and 7 bases from J, with 11 bases between. In nucleotides, the CDR3 is TGTGCCTGGGAAAGGGGGGGTGAAAAACTGTTTTTT. This translates into CAWERGGEKLFF.

This sequence joins TRBV14 and TRBJ1-1; perhaps TRBD1 as D (5 bases). CDR3 length: 16 amino acids. Germline V gene sequence: CDR1 SGHDN, CDR2 FVKESK. Trimming left V 4 bases short and J 0 bases short, with 15 bases between. The CDR3 DNA follows: TGTGCCAGCAGCCCGATCTACAGGCCCATGAACACTGAAGCTTTCTTT. Its protein is CASSPIYRPMNTEAFF.

The rearrangement uses TRBV27 and TRBJ2-3; 11 nucleotides match TRBD1. V lost 4 bases and J lost 2; bases outside the gene matches: 8. Germline V gene sequence: CDR1 MNHEY, CDR2 SMNVEV (reference sequence). The CDR3 sequence is 17 residues long. The CDR3 DNA is TGTGCCAGCAGTTCCTGGACAGGGGGCAGAATCACAGATACGCAGTATTTT. Its translation is CASSSWTGGRITDTQYF.

This clone was counted only a few times. The rearrangement joins TRBV18 to TRBJ1-5; possible D gene TRBD1, 5 bases. V was clipped by 6 bases and J by 0 bases, with 12 bases between them. The germline CDR1 and CDR2 sequences are KGHSH and LQKENI. The CDR3 runs 15 residues. The CDR3, as DNA: TGTGCCAGCTCCCTCGACAGAAATAGCAATCAGCCCCAGCATTTT. This codes for CASSLDRNSNQPQHF.

The chain has TRBV19 and TRBJ1-3; no clear D gene. V was shortened by 5 bases and J by 1 base, with 12 bases between the two germline ends. The CDR3 has 15 residues. Germline loops: CDR1 LNHDA, CDR2 SQIVND (reference sequence). CDR3 in DNA: TGTGCCAGTAGTGCTACAAGGCGGTCTGGAAACACCATATATTTT. It codes for CASSATRRSGNTIYF.

The chain has TRBV19 and TRBJ1-1; D is unresolved. This CDR3 has 15 residues. Germline V lookup: CDR1 LNHDA, CDR2 SQIVND (reference sequence). V shed 2 bases and J shed 8 bases, with 18 bases lying between them. CDR3 coding DNA: TGTGCCAGTAGTATATTCTTGAGGGCCCACCCCGAAGCTTTCTTT. Amino acids: CASSIFLRAHPEAFF. Full variable domain (missing parts from reference TRBV19 and TRBJ1-1): DGGITQSPKYLFRKEGQNVTLSCEQNLNHDAMYWYRQDPGQGLRLIYYSQIVNDFQKGDIAEGYSVSREKKESFPLTVTSAQKNPTAFYLCASSIFLRAHPEAFFGQGTRLTVV.

The rearrangement links TRBV6-2 or TRBV6-3 to TRBJ1-2; the D is unclear. CDR1 is MNHEY and CDR2 is SVGEGT in the germline V gene. Between the trimmed V and J ends, which lost 0 bases and 2 bases, there was a span of 7 bases. The CDR3 sequence is 14 residues long. CDR3 sequence (DNA): TGTGCCAGCAGTTACTCGAGGCAAAACTATGGCTACACCTTC. Protein product: CASSYSRQNYGYTF.

V and J are TRBV12-5 and TRBJ2-3; D unclear. The V gene's germline CDR1 is LGHNT and CDR2 FRNRAP. Trimming left V 1 base short and J 0 bases short, with 5 bases between. The CDR3 totals 14 residues. CDR3 sequence reads: CASGLAQSTDTQYF. In DNA, the CDR3 is TGTGCTAGTGGTTTGGCACAAAGCACAGATACGCAGTATTTT.

V and J are TRBV15 and TRBJ2-7, with 7 nucleotides matching TRBD1. Per the germline V gene, CDR1 is LNHNV and CDR2 is YYDKDF (reference sequence). The CDR3 sequence is 13 residues long. V lost 3 bases to trimming and J lost 2 bases; unmatched junction nucleotides: 1. The CDR3 DNA reads TGTGCCACCAGCAGGGGACAGACCTACGAGCAGTACTTC. Translating it yields CATSRGQTYEQYF.

This chain uses TRBV19 with TRBJ1-4; 9 bases agree with TRBD1. CDR1 and CDR2 from the germline V gene are LNHDA and SQIVND (reference sequence). J gave up 0 bases and V 8 bases, and 7 bases lay outside the gene matches. There are 16 residues in the CDR3. The CDR3, as DNA: TGTGCCAGTTCCCGGGACAGGGTATCAACTAATGAAAAACTGTTTTTT. Its protein product is CASSRDRVSTNEKLFF.

This clone occurred once. The junction does not match germline at one end; this may be a read error. CDR3 sequence (DNA): TGCGCCAGCAGCTTCGCCGGGACAGGGAACAGCGGGGAGCTGTTTTTT. Encoded protein: CASSFAGTGNSGELFF. J is TRBJ2-2 and V is TRBV5-1; TRBD1 aligns across 9 bases. The CDR3 consists of 16 residues. Germline CDR1 is SGHRS and CDR2 is YFSETQ.

In its sample, this clone was seen many times. This chain links TRBV6-5 with TRBJ1-4; no clear D gene. Trimming pared 6 bases from V and 5 bases from J, leaving 13 bases between. This CDR3 is 14 amino acids long. Germline assignment: CDR1 MNHEY and CDR2 SVGAGI. CDR3 DNA sequence: TGTGCCAGCAGCCCCTCAGCGAAGAATGAAAAACTGTTTTTT. Residues: CASSPSAKNEKLFF.

This clone has only a few counts. V gene TRBV19 combines with J gene TRBJ1-1; D is possibly TRBD1 (6 bases). V shed 7 bases and J shed 10 bases, with 22 bases lying between them. CDR1 and CDR2 (germline): LNHDA, SQIVND (reference sequence). The CDR3 sequence is 14 residues long. The CDR3 region is CASTLPGQGMVAFF. CDR3 in DNA: TGTGCCAGTACCCTCCCCGGCCAGGGGATGGTAGCTTTCTTT. Full variable domain (remainder filled in from reference TRBV19 and TRBJ1-1): DGGITQSPKYLFRKEGQNVTLSCEQNLNHDAMYWYRQDPGQGLRLIYYSQIVNDFQKGDIAEGYSVSREKKESFPLTVTSAQKNPTAFYLCASTLPGQGMVAFFGQGTRLTVV.

V and J are TRBV29-1 and TRBJ1-2, with TRBD1 as a possible D gene (5 bases). The CDR3 loop spans 13 amino acids. Germline lookup yields CDR1 SQVTM and CDR2 ANQGSEA. The ends were cut back, 5 bases at V and 6 bases at J, with 16 bases in the middle. The CDR3 nucleotides read TGCAGCGTTATAGGTCAGGGCATGGATGGCTACACCTTC. It is translated as CSVIGQGMDGYTF.

The chain links TRBV30 to TRBJ1-1; D gene uncertain. The germline V gene has CDR1 GTSNPN and CDR2 SVGIG (reference sequence). The CDR3 extends over 13 amino acids. Trimming stripped 1 base from V and 0 bases from J, with 6 bases between. In DNA form, the CDR3 reads TGTGCCTGGAGTGCCCTAATGAACACTGAAGCTTTCTTT. This sequence encodes CAWSALMNTEAFF.

The chain joins TRBV27 to TRBJ1-5, with 11 bases lining up with TRBD1. V dropped 8 bases and J dropped 4; count of bases not matched to a gene: 7. This CDR3 is 15 amino acids long. Germline loops: CDR1 MNHEY, CDR2 SMNVEV (reference sequence). In DNA, the CDR3 is TGTGCCAGCCGCGGACAGGGGGCGGGGAATCAGCCCCAGCATTTT. Its protein product is CASRGQGAGNQPQHF.

The chain employs TRBV27 and TRBJ1-2; 8 positions match TRBD1. Trimming at V came to 4 bases and at J to 1 base, leaving 5 bases not matched to a gene. Germline CDR1 and CDR2: MNHEY and SMNVEV (reference sequence). The CDR3 spans 15 residues. Here the CDR3 DNA reads TGTGCCAGCAGTTCCGGACAGGGACTTAACTATGGCTACACCTTC. Residues: CASSSGQGLNYGYTF.

The chain recombines TRBV29-1 with TRBJ1-4, with 7 bases identical to TRBD1. Germline V gives CDR1 SQVTM, CDR2 ANQGSEA. Trimming removed 6 bases from V and 4 bases from J; junction bases left unmatched: 8. The CDR3 runs to 14 residues. Here the CDR3 DNA reads TGCAGCGTGTACCCGGGACAGAATAATGAAAAACTGTTTTTT. Encoded protein: CSVYPGQNNEKLFF.